The clone carrying this T cell receptor beta chain was observed a few times. Its matching antigen is unknown. CDR3 length: 13 residues. V was shortened by 5 bases and J by 1 base, with 9 bases between the two germline ends. CDR1 is MNHEY, CDR2 SVGAGI, per germline. In TCRdb, the reads were re-called with MiXCR into one record per CDR3 protein. Among roughly 150,000 distinct CDR3 sequences listed, roughly a quarter were seen once. This sample was included in a study of T cell repertoires in cytomegalovirus infection. Study context: Matching HLA type, along with CMV infection, was indicated by public TCR beta signatures.

Study observations and caveats: HLA-C-restricted CMV clonotypes gave the most frequent clonotype in two of eight donors. The study identified carriers of CMV plus the relevant HLA from cumulative public TCR beta family frequency.

This clonotype originated in a human donor in good health (CMV status not recorded). Some clones in this sample may be carry-over from other donors' samples. Sequencing was done on a sample of PBMCs. The rearrangement uses TRBV6-5 and TRBJ2-7; no clear D. CDR3 residues: CASSPRISYEQYF. CDR3 DNA: TGTGCCAGCAGTCCACGCATATCCTACGAGCAGTACTTC.